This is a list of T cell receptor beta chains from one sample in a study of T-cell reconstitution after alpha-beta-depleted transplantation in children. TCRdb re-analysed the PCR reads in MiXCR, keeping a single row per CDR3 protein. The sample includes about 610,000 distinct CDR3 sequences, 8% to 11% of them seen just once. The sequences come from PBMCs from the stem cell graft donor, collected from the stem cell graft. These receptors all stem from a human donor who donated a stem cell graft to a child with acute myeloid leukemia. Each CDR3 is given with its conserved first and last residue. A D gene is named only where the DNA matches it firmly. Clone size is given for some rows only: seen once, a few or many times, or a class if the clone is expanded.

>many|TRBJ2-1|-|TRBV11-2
CASSLGKRSSYNEQFF
TGTGCCAGCAGCTTGGGGAAGCGGAGCTCCTACAATGAGCAGTTCTTC
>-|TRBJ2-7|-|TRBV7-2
CASSLVWGREPYEQYF
TGTGCCAGCAGCTTAGTCTGGGGCAGGGAGCCCTACGAGCAGTACTTC
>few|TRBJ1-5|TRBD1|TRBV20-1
CSATVLTGDYSNQPQHF
TGCAGTGCTACCGTCTTGACAGGGGATTATAGCAATCAGCCCCAGCATTTT
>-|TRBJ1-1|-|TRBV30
CAWGGLETSEAFF
TGTGCCTGGGGGGGCTTAGAAACCTCTGAAGCTTTCTTT
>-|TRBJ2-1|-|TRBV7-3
CASSIGTGEQFF
TGTGCCAGCAGCATCGGGACTGGAGAGCAGTTCTTC
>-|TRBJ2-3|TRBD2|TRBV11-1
CASSAPSGGTDTQYF
TGTGCCAGCAGCGCTCCAAGCGGGGGCACAGATACGCAGTATTTT
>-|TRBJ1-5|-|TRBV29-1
CSVEDPPGGQPQHF
TGCAGCGTTGAAGACCCCCCGGGGGGTCAGCCCCAGCATTTT
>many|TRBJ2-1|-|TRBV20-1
CSASRGRTWGEQFF
TGCAGTGCCTCGAGAGGACGGACGTGGGGTGAGCAGTTCTTC
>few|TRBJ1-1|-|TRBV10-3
CATTIGGEVSTEAFF
TGTGCCACCACCATTGGAGGGGAAGTATCGACTGAAGCTTTCTTT
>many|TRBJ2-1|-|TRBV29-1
CSVDSIGRGRGSYSYNEQFF
TGCAGCGTTGATTCGATAGGCAGGGGACGCGGGAGCTACTCCTACAATGAGCAGTTCTTC
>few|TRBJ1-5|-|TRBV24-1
CATGGGDRQPQHF
TGTGCCACCGGGGGCGGGGATCGGCAGCCCCAGCATTTT
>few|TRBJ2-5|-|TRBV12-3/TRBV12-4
CASSPSGPGQETQYF
TGTGCCAGCAGCCCTTCCGGGCCAGGGCAAGAGACCCAGTACTTC
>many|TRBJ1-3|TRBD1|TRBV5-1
CASSWQTGGNTIYF
TGCGCCAGCAGCTGGCAGACAGGGGGAAACACCATATATTTT
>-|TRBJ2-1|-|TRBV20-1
CSATVFEQFF
TGCAGTGCTACGGTGTTTGAGCAGTTCTTC
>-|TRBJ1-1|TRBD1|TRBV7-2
CASSSSDRTGDTEAFF
TGTGCCAGCAGTTCCTCGGACCGGACAGGGGACACTGAAGCTTTCTTT
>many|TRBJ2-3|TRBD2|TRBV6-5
CASSFGLAGESDTQYF
TGTGCCAGCAGTTTTGGACTAGCGGGAGAGTCAGATACGCAGTATTTT
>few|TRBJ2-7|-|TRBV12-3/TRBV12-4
CASSFTRDRSYEQYF
TGTGCCAGCAGTTTTACCCGAGACAGGTCCTACGAGCAGTACTTC
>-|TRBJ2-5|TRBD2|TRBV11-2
CASSLVARSSGRGETQYF
TGTGCCAGCAGCTTAGTAGCCCGGTCTAGCGGGAGGGGGGAGACCCAGTACTTC
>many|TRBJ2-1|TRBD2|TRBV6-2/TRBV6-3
CASSPRREDNEQFF
TGTGCCAGCAGCCCCCGGCGGGAGGACAATGAGCAGTTCTTC
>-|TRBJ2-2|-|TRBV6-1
CASTVAAKNTGELFF
TGTGCCAGCACCGTAGCCGCGAAGAACACCGGGGAGCTGTTTTTT
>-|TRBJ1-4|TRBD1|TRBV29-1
CSAGTGARLGVNEKLFF
TGCAGCGCCGGGACAGGGGCCCGCTTGGGTGTTAATGAAAAACTGTTTTTT
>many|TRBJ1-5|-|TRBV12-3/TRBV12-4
CASTTYGGSNQPQHF
TGTGCCAGCACCACATATGGGGGCAGCAATCAGCCCCAGCATTTT
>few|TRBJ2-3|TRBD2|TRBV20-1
CSASWREGLGDTQYF
TGCAGTGCTAGCTGGCGGGAGGGCCTCGGAGATACGCAGTATTTT
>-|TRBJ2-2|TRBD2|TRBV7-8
CASSPRTRRAGELFF
TGTGCCAGCAGCCCCCGGACTAGACGCGCCGGGGAGCTGTTTTTT
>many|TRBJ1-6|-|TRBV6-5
CASSNEQGGVSPLHF
TGTGCCAGCAGTAACGAACAGGGAGGGGTTTCACCCCTCCACTTT
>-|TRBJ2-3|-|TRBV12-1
CASSWPGLAGGLGRDTQYF
TGTGCCAGCAGCTGGCCAGGACTAGCGGGAGGGTTGGGCAGAGATACGCAGTATTTT
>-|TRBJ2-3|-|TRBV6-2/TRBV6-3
CASSYGPESSTDTQYF
TGTGCCAGCAGTTACGGGCCGGAATCTAGCACAGATACGCAGTATTTT